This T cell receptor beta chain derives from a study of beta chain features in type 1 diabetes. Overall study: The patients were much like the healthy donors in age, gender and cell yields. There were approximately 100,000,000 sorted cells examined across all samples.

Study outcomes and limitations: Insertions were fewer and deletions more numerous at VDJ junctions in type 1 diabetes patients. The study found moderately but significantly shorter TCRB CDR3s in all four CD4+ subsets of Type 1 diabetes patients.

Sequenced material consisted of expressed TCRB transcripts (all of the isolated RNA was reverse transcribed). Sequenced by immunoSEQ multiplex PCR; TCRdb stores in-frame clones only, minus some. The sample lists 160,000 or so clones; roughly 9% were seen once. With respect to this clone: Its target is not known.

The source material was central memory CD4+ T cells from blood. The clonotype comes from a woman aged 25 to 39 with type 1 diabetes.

The CDR3 DNA is TGTGCCAGCAGCCCTCCGATTAGAGGCGGCACTGAAGCTTTCTTT. This gives the protein CASSPPIRGGTEAFF. The genes are TRBV7-9 and TRBJ1-1; no definite D call. Trimming cost V 5 bases and J 4 bases, with 17 bases left between them. Germline V gives CDR1 SEHNR, CDR2 FQNEAQ (reference sequence). There are 15 residues in the CDR3.